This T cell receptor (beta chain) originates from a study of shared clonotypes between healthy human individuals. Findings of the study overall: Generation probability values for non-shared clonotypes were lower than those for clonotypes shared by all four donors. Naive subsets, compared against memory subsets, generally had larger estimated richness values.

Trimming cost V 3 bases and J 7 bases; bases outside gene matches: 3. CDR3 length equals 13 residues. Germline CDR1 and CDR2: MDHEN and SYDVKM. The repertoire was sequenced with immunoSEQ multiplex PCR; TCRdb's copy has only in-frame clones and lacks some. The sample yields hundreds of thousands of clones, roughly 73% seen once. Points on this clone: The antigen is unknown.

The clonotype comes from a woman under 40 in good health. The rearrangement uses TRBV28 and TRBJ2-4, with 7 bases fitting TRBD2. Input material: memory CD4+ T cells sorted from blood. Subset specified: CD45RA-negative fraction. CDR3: CASSFNGRNIQYF. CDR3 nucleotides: TGTGCCAGCAGTTTCAACGGGAGGAACATTCAGTACTTC.